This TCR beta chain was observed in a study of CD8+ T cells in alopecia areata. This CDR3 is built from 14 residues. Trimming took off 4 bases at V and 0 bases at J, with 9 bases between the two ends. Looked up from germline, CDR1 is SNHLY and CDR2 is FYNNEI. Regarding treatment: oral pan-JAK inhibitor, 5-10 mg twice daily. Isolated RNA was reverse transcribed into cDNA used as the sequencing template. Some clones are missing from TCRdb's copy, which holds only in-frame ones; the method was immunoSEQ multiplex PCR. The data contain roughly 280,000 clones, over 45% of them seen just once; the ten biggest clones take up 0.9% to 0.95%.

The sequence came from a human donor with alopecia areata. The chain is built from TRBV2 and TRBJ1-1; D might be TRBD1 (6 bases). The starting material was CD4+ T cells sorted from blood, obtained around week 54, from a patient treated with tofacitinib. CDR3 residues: CASSAGALNTEAFF. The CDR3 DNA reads TGTGCCAGCAGTGCAGGGGCGTTGAACACTGAAGCTTTCTTT.